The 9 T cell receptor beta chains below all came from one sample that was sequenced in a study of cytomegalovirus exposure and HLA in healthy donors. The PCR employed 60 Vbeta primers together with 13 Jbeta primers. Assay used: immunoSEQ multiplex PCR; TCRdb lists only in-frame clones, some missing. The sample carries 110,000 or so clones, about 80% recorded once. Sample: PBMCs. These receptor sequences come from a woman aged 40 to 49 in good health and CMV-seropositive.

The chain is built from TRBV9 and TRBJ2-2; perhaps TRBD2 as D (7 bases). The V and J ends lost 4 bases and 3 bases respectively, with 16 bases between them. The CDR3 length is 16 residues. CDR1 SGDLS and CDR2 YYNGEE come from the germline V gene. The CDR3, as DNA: TGTGCCAGCAGCATACCCGGGGGGCTCGACACCGGGGAGCTGTTTTTT. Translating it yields CASSIPGGLDTGELFF.

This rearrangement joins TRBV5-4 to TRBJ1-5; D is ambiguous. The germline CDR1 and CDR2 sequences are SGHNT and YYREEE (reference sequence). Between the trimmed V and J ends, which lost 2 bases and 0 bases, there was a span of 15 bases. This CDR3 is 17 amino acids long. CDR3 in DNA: TGTGCCAGCAGCTTTCGATCAAACAGATTTAGCAATCAGCCCCAGCATTTT. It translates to CASSFRSNRFSNQPQHF.

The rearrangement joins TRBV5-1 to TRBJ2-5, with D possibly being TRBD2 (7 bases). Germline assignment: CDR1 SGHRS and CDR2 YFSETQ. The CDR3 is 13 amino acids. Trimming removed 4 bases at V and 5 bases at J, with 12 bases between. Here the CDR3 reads CASSLGGPETQYF. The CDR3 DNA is TGCGCCAGCAGCCTCGGGGGGCCCGAGACCCAGTACTTC. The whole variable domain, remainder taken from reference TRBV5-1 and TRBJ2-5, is KAGVTQTPRYLIKTRGQQVTLSCSPISGHRSVSWYQQTPGQGLQFLFEYFSETQRNKGNFPGRFSGRQFSNSRSEMNVSTLELGDSALYLCASSLGGPETQYFGPGTRLLVL.

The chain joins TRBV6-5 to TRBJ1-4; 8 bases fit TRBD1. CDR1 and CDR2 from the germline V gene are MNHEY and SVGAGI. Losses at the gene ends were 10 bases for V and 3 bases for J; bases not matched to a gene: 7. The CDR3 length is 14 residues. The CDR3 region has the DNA TGTGCCACTAGACAGGGGTTCGCTAATGAAAAACTGTTTTTT. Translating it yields CATRQGFANEKLFF.

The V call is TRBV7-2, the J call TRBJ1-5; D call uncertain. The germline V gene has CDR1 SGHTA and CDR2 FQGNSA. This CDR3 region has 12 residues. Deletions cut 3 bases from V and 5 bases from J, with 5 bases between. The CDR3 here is CASSFLHQPQHF. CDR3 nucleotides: TGTGCCAGCAGCTTCCTTCATCAGCCCCAGCATTTT. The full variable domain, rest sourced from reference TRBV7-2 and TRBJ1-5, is GAGVSQSPSNKVTEKGKDVELRCDPISGHTALYWYRQSLGQGLEFLIYFQGNSAPDKSGLPSDRFSAERTGGSVSTLTIQRTQQEDSAVYLCASSFLHQPQHFGDGTRLSIL.

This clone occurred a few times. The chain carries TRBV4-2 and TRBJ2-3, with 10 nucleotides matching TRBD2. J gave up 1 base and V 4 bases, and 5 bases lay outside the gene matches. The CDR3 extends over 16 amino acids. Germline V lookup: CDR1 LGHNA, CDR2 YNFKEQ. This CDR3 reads CASSLTSGEGTDTQYF. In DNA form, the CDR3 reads TGTGCCAGCAGCCTTACTAGCGGGGAGGGCACAGATACGCAGTATTTT.

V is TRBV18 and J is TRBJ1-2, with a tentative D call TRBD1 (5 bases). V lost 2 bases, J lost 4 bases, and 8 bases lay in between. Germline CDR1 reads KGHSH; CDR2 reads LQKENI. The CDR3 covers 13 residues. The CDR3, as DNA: TGTGCCAGCTCACCAGGAGGGGTCTATGGCTACACCTTC. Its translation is CASSPGGVYGYTF.

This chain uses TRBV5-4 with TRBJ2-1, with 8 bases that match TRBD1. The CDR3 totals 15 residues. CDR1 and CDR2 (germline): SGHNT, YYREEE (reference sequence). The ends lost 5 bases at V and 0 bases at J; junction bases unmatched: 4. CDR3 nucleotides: TGTGCCAGCAGTCTAGACAGGGGCTCCTACAATGAGCAGTTCTTC. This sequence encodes CASSLDRGSYNEQFF.

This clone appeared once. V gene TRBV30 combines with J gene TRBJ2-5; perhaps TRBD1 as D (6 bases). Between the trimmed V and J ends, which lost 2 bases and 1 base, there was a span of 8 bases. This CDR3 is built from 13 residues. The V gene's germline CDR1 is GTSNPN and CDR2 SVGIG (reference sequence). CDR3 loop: CAWSYRAQETQYF. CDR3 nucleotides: TGTGCCTGGAGTTACAGGGCCCAAGAGACCCAGTACTTC.